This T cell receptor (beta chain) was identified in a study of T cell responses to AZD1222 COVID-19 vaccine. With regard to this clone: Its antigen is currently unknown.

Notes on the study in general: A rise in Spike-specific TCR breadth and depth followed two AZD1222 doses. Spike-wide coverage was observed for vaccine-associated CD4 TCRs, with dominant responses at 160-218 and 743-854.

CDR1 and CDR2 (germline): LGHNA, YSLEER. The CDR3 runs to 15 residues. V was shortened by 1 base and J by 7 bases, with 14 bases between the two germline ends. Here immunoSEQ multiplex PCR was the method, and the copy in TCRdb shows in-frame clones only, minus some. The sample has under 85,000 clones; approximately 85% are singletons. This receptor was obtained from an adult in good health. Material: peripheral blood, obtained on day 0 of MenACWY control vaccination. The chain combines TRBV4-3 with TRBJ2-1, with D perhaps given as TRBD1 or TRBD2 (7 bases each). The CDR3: CASSQAGGALNEQFF. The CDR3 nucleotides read TGCGCCAGCAGCCAAGCAGGGGGGGCCTTAAATGAGCAGTTCTTC.